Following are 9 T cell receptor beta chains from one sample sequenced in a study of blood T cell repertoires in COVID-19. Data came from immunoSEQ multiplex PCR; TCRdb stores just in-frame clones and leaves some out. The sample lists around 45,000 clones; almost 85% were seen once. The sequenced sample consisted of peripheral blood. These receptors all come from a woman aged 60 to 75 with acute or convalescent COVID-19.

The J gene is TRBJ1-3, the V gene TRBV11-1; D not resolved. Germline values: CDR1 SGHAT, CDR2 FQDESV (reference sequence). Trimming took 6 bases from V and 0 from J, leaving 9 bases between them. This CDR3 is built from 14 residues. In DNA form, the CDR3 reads TGTGCCAGCAGACTACACGGCTCTGGAAACACCATATATTTT. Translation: CASRLHGSGNTIYF.

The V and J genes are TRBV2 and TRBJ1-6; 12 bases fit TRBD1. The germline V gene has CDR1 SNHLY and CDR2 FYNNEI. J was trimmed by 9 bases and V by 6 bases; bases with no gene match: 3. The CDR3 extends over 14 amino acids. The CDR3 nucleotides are TGTGCCAGCAGGGGGACAGGGGGCGGTTCACCCCTCCACTTT. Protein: CASRGTGGGSPLHF.

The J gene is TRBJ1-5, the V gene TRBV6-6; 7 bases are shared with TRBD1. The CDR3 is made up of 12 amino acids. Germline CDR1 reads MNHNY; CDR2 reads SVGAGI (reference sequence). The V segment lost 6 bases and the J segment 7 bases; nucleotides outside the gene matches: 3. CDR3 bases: TGTGCCAGCAGACAGGGGTTACAGCCCCAGCATTTT. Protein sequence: CASRQGLQPQHF.

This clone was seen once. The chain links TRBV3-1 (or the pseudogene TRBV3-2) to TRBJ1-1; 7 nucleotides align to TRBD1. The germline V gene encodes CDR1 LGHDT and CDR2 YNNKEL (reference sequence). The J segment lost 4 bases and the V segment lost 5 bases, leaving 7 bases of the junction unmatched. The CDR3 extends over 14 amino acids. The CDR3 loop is CASSVLTGSTEAFF. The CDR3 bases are TGTGCCAGCAGCGTCCTGACAGGGAGCACTGAAGCTTTCTTT.

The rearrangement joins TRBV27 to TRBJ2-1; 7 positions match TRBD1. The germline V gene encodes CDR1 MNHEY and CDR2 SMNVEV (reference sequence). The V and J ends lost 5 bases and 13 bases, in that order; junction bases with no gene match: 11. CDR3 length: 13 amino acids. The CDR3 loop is CASSPPGTAKQFF. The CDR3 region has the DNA TGTGCCAGCAGTCCCCCAGGGACAGCCAAACAGTTCTTC.

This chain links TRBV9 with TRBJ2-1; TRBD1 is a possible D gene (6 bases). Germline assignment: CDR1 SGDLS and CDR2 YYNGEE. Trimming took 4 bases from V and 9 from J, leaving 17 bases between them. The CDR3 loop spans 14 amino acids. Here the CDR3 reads CASSHTDSTIEQFF. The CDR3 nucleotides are TGTGCCAGCAGCCATACGGACAGTACAATTGAGCAGTTCTTC.

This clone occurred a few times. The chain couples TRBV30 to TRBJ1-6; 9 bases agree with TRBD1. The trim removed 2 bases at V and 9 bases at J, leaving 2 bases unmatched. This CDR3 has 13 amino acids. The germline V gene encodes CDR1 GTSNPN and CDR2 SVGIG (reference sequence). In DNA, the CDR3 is TGTGCCTGGAGTCCGGACAGGGGTTCACCCCTCCACTTT. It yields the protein CAWSPDRGSPLHF. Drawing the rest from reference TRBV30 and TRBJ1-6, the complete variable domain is SQTIHQWPATLVQPVGSPLSLECTVEGTSNPNLYWYRQAAGRGLQLLFYSVGIGQISSEVPQNLSASRPQDRQFILSSKKLLLSDSGFYLCAWSPDRGSPLHFGNGTRLTVT.

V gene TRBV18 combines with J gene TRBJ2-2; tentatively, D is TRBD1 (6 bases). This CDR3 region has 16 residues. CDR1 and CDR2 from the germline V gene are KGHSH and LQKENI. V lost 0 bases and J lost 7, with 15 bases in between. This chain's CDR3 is CASSPPTTGTGGELFF. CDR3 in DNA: TGTGCCAGCTCACCACCGACGACAGGAACGGGCGGGGAGCTGTTTTTT.

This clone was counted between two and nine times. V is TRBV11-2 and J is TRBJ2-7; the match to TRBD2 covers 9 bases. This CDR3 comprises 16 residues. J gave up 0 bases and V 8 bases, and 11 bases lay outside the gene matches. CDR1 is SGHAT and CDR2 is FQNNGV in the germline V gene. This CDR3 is CASRPGLAVYSYEQYF. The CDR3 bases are TGTGCCAGCCGACCGGGACTAGCAGTCTACTCCTACGAGCAGTACTTC.